This TCR beta chain derives from a study of a mutant IDH1 vaccine in newly diagnosed glioma. About the study: Treated patients had a mean age of about 37 years and a sex split that was approximately 62% male and approximately 40% female. Beforehand, treatment had been radiotherapy, temozolomide, or both; the majority received both.

The germline V gene encodes CDR1 MNHEY and CDR2 SVGAGI. The CDR3 is 14 amino acids. V dropped 4 bases and J dropped 7 bases, with 14 bases sitting between them. Whole-study results and caveats: Overall, almost 95% of patients had vaccine-induced immune responses. Pseudoprogression looked unconnected to shifts in top peripheral T cell clonotypes.

Method: immunoSEQ multiplex PCR; TCRdb's copy keeps in-frame clones and lacks some. The sample shows roughly 30,000 clones, about 90% of them seen only once. Time point noted: week 5, during vaccination. A 20-mer mutant IDH1 peptide at 300 ug was injected subcutaneously with topical imiquimod. To note about this clone: The antigen is undetermined.

This rearrangement joins TRBV6-5 to TRBJ1-5; D gene uncertain. This clonotype was sampled from a man aged 18 to 29 with glioma. The sample consisted of PBMCs, taken from a glioma patient whose treatment included an IDH1 peptide vaccine. This CDR3 reads CASSSRYLEQPQHF. The CDR3 DNA reads as TGTGCCAGCAGTTCCCGCTATCTTGAGCAGCCCCAGCATTTT.